This TCR beta chain comes out of a study of human T cells and chemical hapten exposure. Time point indicated: patch test 2, 6 weeks after DPC sensitization. Treatment specified: therapeutic diphenylcyclopropenone sensitization with weekly scalp DPC. This clonotype was seen more than once but under ten times. TCRdb processed the RACE reads anew with MiXCR; each CDR3 protein has one entry. The table records some 84,000 distinct CDR3 sequences, more than 9% of them present only once. V was clipped by 3 bases and J by 6 bases, with 20 bases between them. This CDR3 has 16 residues. The V gene's germline CDR1 is KGHSH and CDR2 LQKENI.

This sequence was found in a woman between 50 and 59 years old with alopecia areata. Some clones in this sample may be carry-over from other donors' samples. The sample consisted of whole blood, taken in connection with sensitization to the hapten diphenylcyclopropenone (DPC). The chain joins TRBV18 to TRBJ1-1; D perhaps matches TRBD1 (6 bases). In nucleotides, the CDR3 is TGTGCCAGCTCACCCCCCACTTTCGGGCAGGGGTCTGAAGCTTTCTTT. Translation: CASSPPTFGQGSEAFF.